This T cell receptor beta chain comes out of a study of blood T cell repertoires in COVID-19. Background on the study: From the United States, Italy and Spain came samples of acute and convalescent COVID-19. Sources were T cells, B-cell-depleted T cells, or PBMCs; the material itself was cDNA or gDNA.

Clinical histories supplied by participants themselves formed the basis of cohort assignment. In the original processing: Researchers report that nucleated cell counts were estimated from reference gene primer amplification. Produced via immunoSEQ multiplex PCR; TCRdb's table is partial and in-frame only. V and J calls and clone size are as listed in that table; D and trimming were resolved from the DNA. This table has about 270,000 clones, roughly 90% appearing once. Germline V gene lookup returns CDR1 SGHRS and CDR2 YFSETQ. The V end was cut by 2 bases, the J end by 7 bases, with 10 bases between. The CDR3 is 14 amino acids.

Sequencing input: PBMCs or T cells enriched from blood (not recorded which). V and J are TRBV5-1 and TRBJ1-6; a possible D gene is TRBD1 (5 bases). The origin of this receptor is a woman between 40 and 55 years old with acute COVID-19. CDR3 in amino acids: CASSFQGGNSPLHF. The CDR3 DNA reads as TGCGCCAGCAGCTTCCAGGGAGGGAATTCACCCCTCCACTTT.